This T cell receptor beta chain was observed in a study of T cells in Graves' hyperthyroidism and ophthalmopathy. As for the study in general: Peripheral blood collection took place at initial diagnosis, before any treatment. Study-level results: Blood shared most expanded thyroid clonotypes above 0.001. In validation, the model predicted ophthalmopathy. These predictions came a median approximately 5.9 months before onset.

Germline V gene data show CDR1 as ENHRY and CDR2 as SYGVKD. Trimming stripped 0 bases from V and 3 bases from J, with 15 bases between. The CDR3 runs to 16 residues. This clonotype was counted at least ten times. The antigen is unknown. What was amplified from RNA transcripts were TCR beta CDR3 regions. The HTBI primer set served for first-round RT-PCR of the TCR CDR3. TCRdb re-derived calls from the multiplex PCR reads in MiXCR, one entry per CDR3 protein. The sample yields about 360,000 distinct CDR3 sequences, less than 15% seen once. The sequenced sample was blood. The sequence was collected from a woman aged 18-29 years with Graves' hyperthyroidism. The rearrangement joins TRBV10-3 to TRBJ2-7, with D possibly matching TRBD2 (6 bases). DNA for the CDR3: TGTGCCATCAGTGAGTCGCGGGGAAAGGGCGACTACGAGCAGTACTTC. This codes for CAISESRGKGDYEQYF.